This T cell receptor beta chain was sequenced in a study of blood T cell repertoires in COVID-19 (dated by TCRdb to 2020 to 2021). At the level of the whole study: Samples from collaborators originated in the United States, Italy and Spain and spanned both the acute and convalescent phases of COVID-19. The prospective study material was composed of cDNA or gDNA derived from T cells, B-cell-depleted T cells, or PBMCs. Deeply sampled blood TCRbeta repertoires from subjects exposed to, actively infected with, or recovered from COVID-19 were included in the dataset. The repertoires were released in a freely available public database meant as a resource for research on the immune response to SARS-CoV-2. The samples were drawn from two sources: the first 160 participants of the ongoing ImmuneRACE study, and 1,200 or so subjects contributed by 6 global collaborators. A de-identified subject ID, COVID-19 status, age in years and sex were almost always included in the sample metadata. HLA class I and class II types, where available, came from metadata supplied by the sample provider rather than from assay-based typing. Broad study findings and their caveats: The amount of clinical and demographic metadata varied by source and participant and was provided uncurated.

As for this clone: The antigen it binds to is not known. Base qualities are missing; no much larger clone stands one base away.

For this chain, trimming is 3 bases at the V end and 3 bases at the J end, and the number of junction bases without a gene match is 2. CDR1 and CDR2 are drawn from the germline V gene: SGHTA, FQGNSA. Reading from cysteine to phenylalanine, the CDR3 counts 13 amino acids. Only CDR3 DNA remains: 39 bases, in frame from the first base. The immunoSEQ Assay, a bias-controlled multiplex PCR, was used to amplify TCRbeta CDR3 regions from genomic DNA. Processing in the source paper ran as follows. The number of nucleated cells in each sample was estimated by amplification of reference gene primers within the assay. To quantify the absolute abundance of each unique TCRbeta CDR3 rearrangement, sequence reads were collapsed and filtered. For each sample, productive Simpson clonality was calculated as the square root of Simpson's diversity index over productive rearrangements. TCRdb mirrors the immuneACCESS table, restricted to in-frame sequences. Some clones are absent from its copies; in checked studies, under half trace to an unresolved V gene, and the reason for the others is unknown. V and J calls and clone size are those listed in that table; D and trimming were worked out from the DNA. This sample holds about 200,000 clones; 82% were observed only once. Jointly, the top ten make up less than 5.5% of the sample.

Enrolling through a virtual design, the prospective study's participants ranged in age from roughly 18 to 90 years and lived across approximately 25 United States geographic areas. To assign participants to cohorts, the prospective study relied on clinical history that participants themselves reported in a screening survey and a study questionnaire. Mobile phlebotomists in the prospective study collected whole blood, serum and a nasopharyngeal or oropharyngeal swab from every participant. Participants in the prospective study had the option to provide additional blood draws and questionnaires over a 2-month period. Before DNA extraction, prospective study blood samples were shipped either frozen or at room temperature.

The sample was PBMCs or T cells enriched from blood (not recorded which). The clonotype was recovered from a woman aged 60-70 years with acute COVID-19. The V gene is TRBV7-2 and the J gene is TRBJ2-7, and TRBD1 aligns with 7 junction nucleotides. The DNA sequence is TGTGCCAGCAGCTTGACAGGGCTCTACGAGCAGTACTTC. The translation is CASSLTGLYEQYF.